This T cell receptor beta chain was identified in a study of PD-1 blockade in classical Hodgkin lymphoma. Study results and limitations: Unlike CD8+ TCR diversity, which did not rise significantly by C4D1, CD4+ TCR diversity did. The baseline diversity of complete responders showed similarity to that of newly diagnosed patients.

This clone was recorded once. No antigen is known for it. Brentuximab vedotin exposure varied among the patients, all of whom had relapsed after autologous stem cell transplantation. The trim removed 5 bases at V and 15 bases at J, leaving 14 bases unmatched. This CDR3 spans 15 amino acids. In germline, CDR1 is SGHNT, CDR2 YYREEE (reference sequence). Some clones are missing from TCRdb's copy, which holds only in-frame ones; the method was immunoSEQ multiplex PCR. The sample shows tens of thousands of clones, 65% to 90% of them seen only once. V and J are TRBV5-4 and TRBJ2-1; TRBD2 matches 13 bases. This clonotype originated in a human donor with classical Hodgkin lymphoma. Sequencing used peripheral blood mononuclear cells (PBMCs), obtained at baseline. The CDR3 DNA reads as TGTGCCAGCAGTGACGCCGGGGGACTAGCGGGACAGTCGTTCTTC. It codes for CASSDAGGLAGQSFF.